This note documents a single TCR beta chain sequence. Its antigen is not known. Here immunoSEQ multiplex PCR was the method, and the copy in TCRdb shows in-frame clones only, minus some. The sample contains roughly 35,000 clones, nearly 90% of which appear only once. This sample was included in a study of STAT3 mutations in large granular lymphocyte leukemia. Whole-study results and caveats: In T-cell large granular lymphocyte leukemia, about half of patients showed multiple immunodominant subclonotypes. Some patients had dominant TCR clones larger than their STAT3 mutant burden.

This receptor was taken from a human donor with T large granular lymphocyte leukemia. Some clones in this sample may be carry-over from other donors' samples. Sample: PBMCs.

The CDR3 loop is CASSLDPGGTEAFF. As DNA, the CDR3 is TGCGCCAGCAGCTTGGACCCAGGGGGGACTGAAGCTTTCTTT. The V call is TRBV5-1, the J call TRBJ1-1; 7 nucleotides match TRBD1. From germline, CDR1 is SGHRS and CDR2 YFSETQ. V was clipped by 0 bases and J by 5 bases; unmatched bases: 4. The CDR3 length is 14 residues.